This is a list of T cell receptor beta chains from one sample in a study of PD-1 blockade in classical Hodgkin lymphoma. Using immunoSEQ multiplex PCR, the repertoire was profiled, and TCRdb retains in-frame clones only, with some absent. The data contain 20,000 to 30,000 clones, roughly 90% of them singletons. This sample comprised peripheral blood mononuclear cells (PBMCs), obtained before the fourth cycle of nivolumab. The receptor set was obtained from a human donor with classical Hodgkin lymphoma. The conserved cysteine and the conserved F or W are not part of the CDR3 here.

>TRBV6-5|TRBJ1-1|13
ASSYSRGAVAEAF
>TRBV2|TRBJ1-1|9
ASRMGPEAF
>TRBV5-1|TRBJ1-2|9
ASSSNYGYT
>TRBV5-4|TRBJ2-2|14
ASSLVLRGGTGELF
>TRBV9|TRBJ2-1|13
ASSAGASSYNEQF
>TRBV6-5|TRBJ1-5|13
ASSYSRGLNQPQH
>TRBV9|TRBJ2-5|16
ASSVGASGGAYDETQY
>TRBV6-7|TRBJ2-1|14
ASSYSLAGTRNEQF
>TRBV7-9|TRBJ1-2|13
ASSLPPGQGGGYT
>TRBV7-9|TRBJ2-1|10
ASSDIANEQF
>TRBV18|TRBJ2-3|15
ASSPQTVAAGTDTQY
>TRBV18|TRBJ2-3|13
ASSPILAGADTQY
>TRBV5-1|TRBJ1-4|13
ASSPTGSANEKLF
>TRBV9|TRBJ2-2|12
ASSVEVGAGELF
>TRBV12-5|TRBJ2-1|14
ASGPRRLAEYNEQF
>TRBV4-2|TRBJ1-6|12
ASSLHGQDSPLH
>TRBV13|TRBJ2-3|16
ASSFGLAGVRSTDTQY
>TRBV5-1|TRBJ1-6|11
ASSIGTNSPLH
>TRBV2|TRBJ2-2|12
ASRLSGFTGELF
>TRBV30|TRBJ1-2|10
AWNRGWDGYT
>TRBV2|TRBJ1-2|10
ASSEDSYGYT
>TRBV6-1|TRBJ1-4|13
ASSEAGGLNEKLF
>TRBV29-1|TRBJ2-1|17
SVDSDWTGGEITYNEQF
>TRBV18|TRBJ2-7|11
ASSPNLPYEQY
>TRBV12-2|TRBJ2-5|11
ASRFRTRHTQY
>TRBV30|TRBJ2-3|11
AWDGGAADTQY
>TRBV11-2|TRBJ2-5|13
ASSGGTGGPETQY
>TRBV5-1|TRBJ2-7|14
ASSPQTSGGAGEQY
>TRBV9|TRBJ2-2|14
ASSVSGTGSTGELF
>TRBV5-1|TRBJ2-3|13
ASSLEGRSTDTQY
>TRBV5-6|TRBJ2-5|11
ASSGLARETQY
>TRBV6-5|TRBJ1-1|9
ASSTGSEAF
>TRBV18|TRBJ2-3|13
ASSPIVTGSDTQY